This T cell receptor (beta chain) is from a study of cytomegalovirus exposure and HLA in healthy donors. Losses at the gene ends were 2 bases for V and 8 bases for J; bases not matched to a gene: 8. This CDR3 contains 15 residues. The germline V gene has CDR1 SGHRS and CDR2 YFSETQ. About this clone: The antigen remains undetermined.

General study findings and limits: CMV antigen specificity was confirmed in vitro for three CMV-associated chains. Cytomegalovirus association was listed for approximately 150 TCR beta chains.

Data came from immunoSEQ multiplex PCR; TCRdb stores just in-frame clones and leaves some out. The sample shows 160,000 or so clones, around 82% of them seen only once. The chain uses TRBV5-1 and TRBJ1-4; 8 positions match TRBD1. This TCR was sampled from a man under 40 in good health and CMV-seropositive. The sequencing sample was made of PBMCs. This CDR3 reads CASSFDRGRDEKLFF. The CDR3 nucleotides are TGCGCCAGCAGCTTTGACAGGGGAAGGGACGAAAAACTGTTTTTT.